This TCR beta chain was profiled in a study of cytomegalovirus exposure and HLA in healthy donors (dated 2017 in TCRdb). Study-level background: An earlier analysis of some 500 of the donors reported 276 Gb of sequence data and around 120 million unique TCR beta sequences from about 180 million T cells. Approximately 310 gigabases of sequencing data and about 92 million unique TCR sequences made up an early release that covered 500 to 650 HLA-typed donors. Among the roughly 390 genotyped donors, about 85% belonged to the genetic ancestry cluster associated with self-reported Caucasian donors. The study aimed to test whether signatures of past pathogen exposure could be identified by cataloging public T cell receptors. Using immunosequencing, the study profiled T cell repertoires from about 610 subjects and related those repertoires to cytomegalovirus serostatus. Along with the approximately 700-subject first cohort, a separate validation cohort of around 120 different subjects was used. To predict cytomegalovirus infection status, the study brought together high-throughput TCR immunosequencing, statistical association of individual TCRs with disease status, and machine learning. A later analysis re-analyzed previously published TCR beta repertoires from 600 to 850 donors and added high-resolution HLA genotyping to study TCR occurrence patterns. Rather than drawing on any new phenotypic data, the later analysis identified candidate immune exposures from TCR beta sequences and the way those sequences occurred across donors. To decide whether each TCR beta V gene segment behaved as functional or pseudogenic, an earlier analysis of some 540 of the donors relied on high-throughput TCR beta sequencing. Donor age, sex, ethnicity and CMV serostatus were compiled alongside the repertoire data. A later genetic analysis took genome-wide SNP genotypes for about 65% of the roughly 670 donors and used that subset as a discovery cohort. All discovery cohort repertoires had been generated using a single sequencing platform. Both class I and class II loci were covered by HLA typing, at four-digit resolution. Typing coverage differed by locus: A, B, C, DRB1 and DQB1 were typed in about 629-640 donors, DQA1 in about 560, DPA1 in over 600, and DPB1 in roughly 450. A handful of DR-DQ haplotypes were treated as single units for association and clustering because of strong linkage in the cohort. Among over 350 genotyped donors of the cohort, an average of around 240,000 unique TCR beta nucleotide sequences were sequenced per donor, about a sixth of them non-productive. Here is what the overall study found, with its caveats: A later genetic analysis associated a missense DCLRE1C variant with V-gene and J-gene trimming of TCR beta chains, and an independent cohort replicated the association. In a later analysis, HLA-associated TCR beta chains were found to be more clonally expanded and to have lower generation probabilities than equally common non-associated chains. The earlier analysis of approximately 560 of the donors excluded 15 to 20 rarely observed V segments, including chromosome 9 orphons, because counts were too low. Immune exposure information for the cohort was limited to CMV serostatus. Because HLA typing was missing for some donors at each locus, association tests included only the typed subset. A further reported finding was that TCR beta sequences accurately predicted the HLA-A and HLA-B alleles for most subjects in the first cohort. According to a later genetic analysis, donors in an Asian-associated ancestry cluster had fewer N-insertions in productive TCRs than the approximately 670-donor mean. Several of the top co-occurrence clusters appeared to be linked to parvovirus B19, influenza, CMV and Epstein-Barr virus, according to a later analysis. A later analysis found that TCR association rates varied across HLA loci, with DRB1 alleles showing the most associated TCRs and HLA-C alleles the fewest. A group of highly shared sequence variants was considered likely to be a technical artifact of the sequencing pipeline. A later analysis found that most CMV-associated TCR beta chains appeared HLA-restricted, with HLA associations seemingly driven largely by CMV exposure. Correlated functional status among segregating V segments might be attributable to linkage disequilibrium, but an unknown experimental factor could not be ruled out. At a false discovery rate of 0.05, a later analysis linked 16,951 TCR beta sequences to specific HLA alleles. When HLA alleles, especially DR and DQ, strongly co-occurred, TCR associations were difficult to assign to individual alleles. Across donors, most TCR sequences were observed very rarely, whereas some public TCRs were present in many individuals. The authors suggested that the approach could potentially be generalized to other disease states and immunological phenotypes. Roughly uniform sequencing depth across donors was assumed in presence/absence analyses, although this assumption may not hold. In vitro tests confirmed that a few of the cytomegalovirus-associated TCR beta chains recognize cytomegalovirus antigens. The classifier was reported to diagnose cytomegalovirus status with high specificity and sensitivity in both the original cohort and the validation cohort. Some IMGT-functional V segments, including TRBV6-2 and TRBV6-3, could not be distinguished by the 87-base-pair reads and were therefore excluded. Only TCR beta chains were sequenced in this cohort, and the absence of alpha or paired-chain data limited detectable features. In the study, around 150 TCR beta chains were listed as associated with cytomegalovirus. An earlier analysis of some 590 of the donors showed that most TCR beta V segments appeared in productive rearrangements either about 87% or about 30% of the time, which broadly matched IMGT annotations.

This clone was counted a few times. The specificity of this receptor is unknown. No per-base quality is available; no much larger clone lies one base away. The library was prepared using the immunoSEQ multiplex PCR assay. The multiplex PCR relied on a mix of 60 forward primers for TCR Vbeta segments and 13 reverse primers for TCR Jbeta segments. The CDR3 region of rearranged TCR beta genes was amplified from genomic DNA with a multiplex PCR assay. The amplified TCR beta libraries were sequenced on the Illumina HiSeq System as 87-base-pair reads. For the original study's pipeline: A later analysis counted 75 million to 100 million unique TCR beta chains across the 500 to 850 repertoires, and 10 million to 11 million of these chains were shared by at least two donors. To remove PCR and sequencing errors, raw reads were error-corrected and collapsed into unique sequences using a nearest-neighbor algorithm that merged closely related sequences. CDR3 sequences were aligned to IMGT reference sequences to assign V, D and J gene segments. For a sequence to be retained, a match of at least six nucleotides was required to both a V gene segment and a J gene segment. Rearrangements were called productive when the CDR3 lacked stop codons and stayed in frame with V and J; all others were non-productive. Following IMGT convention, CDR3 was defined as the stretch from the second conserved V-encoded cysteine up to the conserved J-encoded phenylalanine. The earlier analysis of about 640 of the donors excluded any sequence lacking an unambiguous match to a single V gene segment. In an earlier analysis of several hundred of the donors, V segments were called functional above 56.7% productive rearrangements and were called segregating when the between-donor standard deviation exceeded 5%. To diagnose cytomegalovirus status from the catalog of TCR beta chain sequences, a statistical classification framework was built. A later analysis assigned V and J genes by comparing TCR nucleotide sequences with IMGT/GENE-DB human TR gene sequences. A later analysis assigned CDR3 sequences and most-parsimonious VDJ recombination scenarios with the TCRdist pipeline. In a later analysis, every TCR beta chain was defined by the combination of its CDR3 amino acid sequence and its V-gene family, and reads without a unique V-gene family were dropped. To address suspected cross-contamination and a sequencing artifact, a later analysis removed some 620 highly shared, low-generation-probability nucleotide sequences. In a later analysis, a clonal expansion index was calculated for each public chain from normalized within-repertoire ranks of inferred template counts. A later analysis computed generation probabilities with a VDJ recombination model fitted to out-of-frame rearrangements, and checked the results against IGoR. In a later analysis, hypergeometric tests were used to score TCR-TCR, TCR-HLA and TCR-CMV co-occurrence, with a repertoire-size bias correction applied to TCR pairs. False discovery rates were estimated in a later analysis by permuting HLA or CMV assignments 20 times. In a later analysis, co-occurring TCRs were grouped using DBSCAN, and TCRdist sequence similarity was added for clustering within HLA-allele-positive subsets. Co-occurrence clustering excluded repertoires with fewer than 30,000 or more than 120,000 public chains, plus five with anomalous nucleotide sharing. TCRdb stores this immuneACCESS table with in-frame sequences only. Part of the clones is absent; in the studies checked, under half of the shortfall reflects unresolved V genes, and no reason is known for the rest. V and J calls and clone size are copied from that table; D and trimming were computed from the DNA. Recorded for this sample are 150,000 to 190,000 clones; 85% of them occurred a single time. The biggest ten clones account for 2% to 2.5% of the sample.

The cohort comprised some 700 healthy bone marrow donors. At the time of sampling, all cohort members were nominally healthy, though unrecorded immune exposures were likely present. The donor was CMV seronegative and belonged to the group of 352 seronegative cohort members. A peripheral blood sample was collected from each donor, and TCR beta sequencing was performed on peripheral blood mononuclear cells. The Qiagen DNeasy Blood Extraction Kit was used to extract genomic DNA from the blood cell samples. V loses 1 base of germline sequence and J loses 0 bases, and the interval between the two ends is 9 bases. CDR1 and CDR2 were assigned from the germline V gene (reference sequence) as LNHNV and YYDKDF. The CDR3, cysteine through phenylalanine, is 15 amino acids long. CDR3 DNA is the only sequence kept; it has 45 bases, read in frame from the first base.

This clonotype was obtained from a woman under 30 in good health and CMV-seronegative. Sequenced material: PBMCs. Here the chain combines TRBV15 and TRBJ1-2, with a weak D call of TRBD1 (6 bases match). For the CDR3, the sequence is CATSRAGTPNYGYTF. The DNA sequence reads TGTGCCACCAGCAGAGCAGGGACACCTAACTATGGCTACACCTTC.